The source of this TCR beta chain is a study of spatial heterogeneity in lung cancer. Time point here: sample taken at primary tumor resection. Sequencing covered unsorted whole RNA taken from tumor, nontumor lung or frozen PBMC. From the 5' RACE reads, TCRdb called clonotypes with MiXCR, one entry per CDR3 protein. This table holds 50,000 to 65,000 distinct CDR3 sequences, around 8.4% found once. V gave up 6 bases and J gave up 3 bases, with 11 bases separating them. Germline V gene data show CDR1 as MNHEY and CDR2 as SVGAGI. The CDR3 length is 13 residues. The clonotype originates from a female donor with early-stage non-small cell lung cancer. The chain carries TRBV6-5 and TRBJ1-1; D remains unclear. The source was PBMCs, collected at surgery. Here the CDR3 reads CASRPGPHTEAFF. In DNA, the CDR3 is TGTGCCAGCAGGCCCGGGCCCCACACTGAAGCTTTCTTT.